This T cell receptor beta chain was recorded in a study of breast tumors, draining lymph nodes, adjacent tissues. Study results and caveats: That most tumor T cells come from lymph nodes remained unproven. Tumor and nontumor repertoires were significantly more similar in luminal-like than in basal-like breast cancer. Compared with lymph nodes, tumors were less diverse; compared with nontumor tissue, more. Findings are consistent with lymph node origin and intratumoral expansion of most tumor T cells.

The V and J ends lost 5 bases and 5 bases respectively, with 12 bases between them. CDR3 size: 13 residues. CDR1 SNHLY and CDR2 FYNNEI come from the germline V gene. Axillary draining lymph nodes of breast cancer patients supplied the node samples. TCRdb passed the multiplex PCR reads through MiXCR, listing each CDR3 protein once. Here the sample spans around 250,000 distinct CDR3 sequences, 30% to 35% being singletons. This clonotype was seen at least ten times. Antigen specificity is unknown. This sequence was found in a female donor with breast cancer. Some clones in this sample may be carry-over from other donors' samples. The chain combines TRBV2 with TRBJ2-5; D ambiguous. Sequencing was performed on axillary lymph node tissue. CDR3 bases: TGTGCCAGCAGTTATACCGGTCCCGAGACCCAGTACTTC. It translates to CASSYTGPETQYF.